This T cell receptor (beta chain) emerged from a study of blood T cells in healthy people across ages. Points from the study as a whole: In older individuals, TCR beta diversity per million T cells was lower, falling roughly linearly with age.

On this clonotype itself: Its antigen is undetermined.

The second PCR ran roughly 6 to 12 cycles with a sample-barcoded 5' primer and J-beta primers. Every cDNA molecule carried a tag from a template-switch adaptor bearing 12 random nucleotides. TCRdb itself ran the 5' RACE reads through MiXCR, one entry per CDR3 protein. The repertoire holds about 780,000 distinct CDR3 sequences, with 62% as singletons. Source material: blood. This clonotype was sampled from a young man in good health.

The CDR3 sequence: CASSKGRSDTDTQYF. CDR3 nucleotides: TGCGCCAGCAGCAAGGGAAGGTCGGACACAGATACGCAGTATTTT. The chain combines TRBV4-3 with TRBJ2-3; D gene unclear. The V gene lost 5 bases and the J gene lost 2 bases, with 14 bases spanning the gap. The CDR3 runs to 15 residues. CDR1 and CDR2 from the germline V gene are LGHNA and YSLEER.